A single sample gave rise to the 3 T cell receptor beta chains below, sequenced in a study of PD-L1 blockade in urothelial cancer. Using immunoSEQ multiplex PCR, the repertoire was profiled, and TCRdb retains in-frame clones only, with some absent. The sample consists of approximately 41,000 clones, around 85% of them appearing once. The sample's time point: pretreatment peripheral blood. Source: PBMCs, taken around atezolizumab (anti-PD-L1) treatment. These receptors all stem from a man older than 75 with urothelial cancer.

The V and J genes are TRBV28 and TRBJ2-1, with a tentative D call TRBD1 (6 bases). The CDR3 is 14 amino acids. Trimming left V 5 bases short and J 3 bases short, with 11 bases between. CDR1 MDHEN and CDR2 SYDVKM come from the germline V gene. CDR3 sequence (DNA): TGTGCCAGCAGTGCACCAGGGGACTACAATGAGCAGTTCTTC. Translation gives CASSAPGDYNEQFF.

CDR3 residues: CASSLGGTAYNEQFF. The CDR3, as DNA: TGCGCCAGCAGCTTGGGGGGGACAGCCTACAATGAGCAGTTCTTC. The chain links TRBV5-1 to TRBJ2-1, with 7 bases aligning to TRBD1. In germline, CDR1 is SGHRS, CDR2 YFSETQ. After removal of 0 bases from V and 2 bases from J, the junction contained 2 bases not matched to a gene. The CDR3 length is 15 residues.

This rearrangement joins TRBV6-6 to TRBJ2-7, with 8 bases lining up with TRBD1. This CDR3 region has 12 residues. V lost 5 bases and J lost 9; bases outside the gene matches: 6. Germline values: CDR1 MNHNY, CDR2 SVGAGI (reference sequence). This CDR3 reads CASSNQGAGQYF. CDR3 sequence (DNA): TGTGCCAGCAGTAATCAGGGGGCAGGGCAGTACTTC.